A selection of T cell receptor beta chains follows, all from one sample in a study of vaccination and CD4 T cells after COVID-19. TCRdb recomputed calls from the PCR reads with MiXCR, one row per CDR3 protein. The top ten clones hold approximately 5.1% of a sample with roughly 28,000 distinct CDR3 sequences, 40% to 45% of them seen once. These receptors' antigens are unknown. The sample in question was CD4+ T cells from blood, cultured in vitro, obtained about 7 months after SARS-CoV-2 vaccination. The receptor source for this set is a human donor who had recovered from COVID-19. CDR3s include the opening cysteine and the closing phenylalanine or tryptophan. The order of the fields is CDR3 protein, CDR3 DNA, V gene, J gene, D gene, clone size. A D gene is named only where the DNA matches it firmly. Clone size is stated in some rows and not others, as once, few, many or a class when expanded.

CDR3aa: CSASRGLHYEQYF; CDR3nt: TGCAGTGCTAGTCGGGGACTACACTACGAGCAGTACTTC; v_gene: TRBV20-1; j_gene: TRBJ2-7; d_gene: TRBD2; abundance: .
CDR3aa: CSASPSGHEQFF; CDR3nt: TGCAGTGCCAGCCCTAGCGGGCATGAGCAGTTCTTC; v_gene: TRBV20-1; j_gene: TRBJ2-1; d_gene: TRBD2; abundance: few
CDR3aa: CASSTKLAGGSNEQFF; CDR3nt: TGTGCCAGCAGCACCAAACTAGCGGGAGGCTCCAATGAGCAGTTCTTC; v_gene: TRBV7-2; j_gene: TRBJ2-1; d_gene: TRBD2; abundance: .
CDR3aa: CASKGEGQPQHF; CDR3nt: TGTGCCAGCAAGGGGGAAGGGCAGCCCCAGCATTTT; v_gene: TRBV12-3/TRBV12-4; j_gene: TRBJ1-5; d_gene: .; abundance: .
CDR3aa: CASSPTGYGYTF; CDR3nt: TGTGCCAGCAGCCCTACGGGCTATGGCTACACCTTC; v_gene: TRBV6-1; j_gene: TRBJ1-2; d_gene: .; abundance: few
CDR3aa: CASKLAGAETQYF; CDR3nt: TGTGCCAGCAAACTAGCGGGAGCGGAGACCCAGTACTTC; v_gene: TRBV6-1; j_gene: TRBJ2-5; d_gene: TRBD2; abundance: few
CDR3aa: CSASDRGKSYYNEQFF; CDR3nt: TGCAGTGCTAGTGACAGGGGTAAATCGTACTACAATGAGCAGTTCTTC; v_gene: TRBV20-1; j_gene: TRBJ2-1; d_gene: TRBD1; abundance: .
CDR3aa: CSAEMDLQETQYF; CDR3nt: TGCAGTGCCGAAATGGACTTACAAGAGACCCAGTACTTC; v_gene: TRBV20-1; j_gene: TRBJ2-5; d_gene: .; abundance: .
CDR3aa: CASNRVRGGETQYF; CDR3nt: TGTGCCAGCAACAGGGTTAGGGGGGGAGAGACCCAGTACTTC; v_gene: TRBV2; j_gene: TRBJ2-5; d_gene: .; abundance: .
CDR3aa: CASTHGVTSRYQETQYF; CDR3nt: TGTGCCAGCACCCACGGTGTTACTAGCAGATACCAAGAGACCCAGTACTTC; v_gene: TRBV27; j_gene: TRBJ2-5; d_gene: .; abundance: .
CDR3aa: CATWDRGPDYEQYF; CDR3nt: TGTGCCACTTGGGACAGGGGCCCCGACTACGAGCAGTACTTC; v_gene: TRBV28; j_gene: TRBJ2-7; d_gene: TRBD1; abundance: .
CDR3aa: CASSFTREGYNEQFF; CDR3nt: TGTGCCAGCAGCTTTACCCGGGAGGGATACAATGAGCAGTTCTTC; v_gene: TRBV7-3; j_gene: TRBJ2-1; d_gene: TRBD2; abundance: few
CDR3aa: CASSRRDQPQHF; CDR3nt: TGTGCCAGCAGTCGGCGGGATCAGCCCCAGCATTTT; v_gene: TRBV5-6; j_gene: TRBJ1-5; d_gene: .; abundance: few
CDR3aa: CASRSVYNEQFF; CDR3nt: TGTGCCAGCAGATCAGTTTACAATGAGCAGTTCTTC; v_gene: TRBV28; j_gene: TRBJ2-1; d_gene: .; abundance: once
CDR3aa: CASSIRGNTEAFF; CDR3nt: TGTGCCAGTAGTATTCGAGGGAACACTGAAGCTTTCTTT; v_gene: TRBV19; j_gene: TRBJ1-1; d_gene: .; abundance: .
CDR3aa: CASSLKTAYGYTF; CDR3nt: TGTGCCAGCAGTTTGAAGACAGCCTATGGCTACACCTTC; v_gene: TRBV28; j_gene: TRBJ1-2; d_gene: .; abundance: .
CDR3aa: CSARGADQETQYF; CDR3nt: TGCAGTGCTAGAGGGGCTGACCAAGAGACCCAGTACTTC; v_gene: TRBV20-1; j_gene: TRBJ2-5; d_gene: .; abundance: few
CDR3aa: CASSLALRTANTGELFF; CDR3nt: TGTGCCAGCAGCTTAGCGCTGAGGACAGCGAACACCGGGGAGCTGTTTTTT; v_gene: TRBV7-9; j_gene: TRBJ2-2; d_gene: .; abundance: .
CDR3aa: CSASAPSGTSGANVLTF; CDR3nt: TGCAGTGCTAGTGCGCCTAGCGGAACCTCTGGGGCCAACGTCCTGACTTTC; v_gene: TRBV20-1; j_gene: TRBJ2-6; d_gene: TRBD2; abundance: few
CDR3aa: CASSFRGERREQYF; CDR3nt: TGTGCCAGCAGCTTCCGCGGGGAGCGTCGGGAGCAGTACTTC; v_gene: TRBV21-1; j_gene: TRBJ2-7; d_gene: .; abundance: .
CDR3aa: CSATRLGGVGTQYF; CDR3nt: TGCAGTGCTACCCGTCTGGGGGGAGTCGGGACCCAGTACTTC; v_gene: TRBV20-1; j_gene: TRBJ2-5; d_gene: .; abundance: few
CDR3aa: CASSYLGLAGEVGETQYF; CDR3nt: TGTGCCAGCAGCTACCTGGGACTAGCGGGAGAGGTTGGGGAGACCCAGTACTTC; v_gene: TRBV7-2; j_gene: TRBJ2-5; d_gene: TRBD2; abundance: medium-sized
CDR3aa: CASSFGQLEGRGQYF; CDR3nt: TGTGCCAGCAGTTTCGGGCAGCTCGAGGGCAGGGGGCAGTATTTT; v_gene: TRBV28; j_gene: TRBJ2-3; d_gene: .; abundance: .
CDR3aa: CSALMDSISNQPQHF; CDR3nt: TGCAGTGCTTTAATGGACAGCATTAGCAATCAGCCCCAGCATTTT; v_gene: TRBV20-1; j_gene: TRBJ1-5; d_gene: .; abundance: few
CDR3aa: CASSSQTSPRSYEQYF; CDR3nt: TGTGCCAGCAGTTCCCAGACTAGTCCGCGCTCCTACGAGCAGTACTTC; v_gene: TRBV28; j_gene: TRBJ2-7; d_gene: .; abundance: .
CDR3aa: CASSAGLAGVETQYF; CDR3nt: TGTGCCAGCAGCGCGGGACTAGCGGGAGTAGAGACCCAGTACTTC; v_gene: TRBV28; j_gene: TRBJ2-5; d_gene: TRBD2; abundance: .
CDR3aa: CASSYSGRADEQFF; CDR3nt: TGTGCCAGCAGCTATAGCGGGAGGGCCGATGAGCAGTTCTTC; v_gene: TRBV7-6; j_gene: TRBJ2-1; d_gene: TRBD2; abundance: .
CDR3aa: CASSEFDGNEQFF; CDR3nt: TGTGCCAGCAGTGAATTTGACGGCAATGAGCAGTTCTTC; v_gene: TRBV2; j_gene: TRBJ2-1; d_gene: .; abundance: few
CDR3aa: CASSSEVGGQYF; CDR3nt: TGTGCCAGCAGCTCAGAGGTCGGCGGGCAGTACTTC; v_gene: TRBV7-9; j_gene: TRBJ2-7; d_gene: .; abundance: .
CDR3aa: CASSRLAGGYNEQFF; CDR3nt: TGTGCCAGCAGCAGACTAGCGGGAGGGTACAATGAGCAGTTCTTC; v_gene: TRBV2; j_gene: TRBJ2-1; d_gene: TRBD2; abundance: .
CDR3aa: CSGQTSGTHNEQFF; CDR3nt: TGCAGTGGGCAGACTAGCGGGACCCACAATGAGCAGTTCTTC; v_gene: TRBV20-1; j_gene: TRBJ2-1; d_gene: TRBD2; abundance: .
CDR3aa: CATSTRLAGVETQYF; CDR3nt: TGTGCCACCAGCACGAGACTAGCGGGAGTAGAGACCCAGTACTTC; v_gene: TRBV15; j_gene: TRBJ2-5; d_gene: TRBD2; abundance: few
CDR3aa: CSGLADQETQYF; CDR3nt: TGCAGTGGACTAGCGGACCAAGAGACCCAGTACTTC; v_gene: TRBV20-1; j_gene: TRBJ2-5; d_gene: TRBD2; abundance: few
CDR3aa: CASSYSGRSYGYTF; CDR3nt: TGTGCCAGCAGTTACTCGGGCAGGTCCTATGGCTACACCTTC; v_gene: TRBV6-5; j_gene: TRBJ1-2; d_gene: .; abundance: .
CDR3aa: CSASLARLNTEAFF; CDR3nt: TGCAGTGCTAGTCTCGCCAGGTTGAACACTGAAGCTTTCTTT; v_gene: TRBV20-1; j_gene: TRBJ1-1; d_gene: .; abundance: few
CDR3aa: CASSLLSGKETQYF; CDR3nt: TGTGCCAGCAGCTTGCTCTCCGGAAAGGAGACCCAGTACTTC; v_gene: TRBV7-2; j_gene: TRBJ2-5; d_gene: .; abundance: few
CDR3aa: CASSPGVDNRETQYF; CDR3nt: TGTGCCAGCAGCCCAGGTGTGGATAACCGAGAGACCCAGTACTTC; v_gene: TRBV5-8; j_gene: TRBJ2-5; d_gene: .; abundance: .
CDR3aa: CASGVRQETQYF; CDR3nt: TGTGCCAGCGGTGTACGGCAAGAGACCCAGTACTTC; v_gene: TRBV7-8; j_gene: TRBJ2-5; d_gene: .; abundance: .
CDR3aa: CASSRSGVAYNEQFF; CDR3nt: TGTGCCAGCAGCAGAAGCGGGGTGGCCTACAATGAGCAGTTCTTC; v_gene: TRBV7-2; j_gene: TRBJ2-1; d_gene: TRBD2; abundance: few
CDR3aa: CASSLEDRLGQPQHF; CDR3nt: TGTGCCAGCAGCTTAGAAGACAGGTTGGGGCAGCCCCAGCATTTT; v_gene: TRBV7-2; j_gene: TRBJ1-5; d_gene: .; abundance: .
CDR3aa: CATSSYRGEQYF; CDR3nt: TGTGCCACCAGCAGCTACAGGGGCGAGCAGTACTTC; v_gene: TRBV15; j_gene: TRBJ2-7; d_gene: TRBD1; abundance: .
CDR3aa: CSATGSPGTGGGETQYF; CDR3nt: TGCAGTGCTACCGGATCCCCCGGGACAGGGGGCGGCGAGACCCAGTACTTC; v_gene: TRBV20-1; j_gene: TRBJ2-5; d_gene: TRBD1; abundance: few
CDR3aa: CASSLVRGVQETQYF; CDR3nt: TGTGCCAGCAGCTTAGTAAGGGGTGTCCAAGAGACCCAGTACTTC; v_gene: TRBV7-2; j_gene: TRBJ2-5; d_gene: .; abundance: .
CDR3aa: CASSLEGLVEFF; CDR3nt: TGTGCCAGCAGTTTAGAGGGCCTAGTAGAGTTCTTC; v_gene: TRBV27; j_gene: TRBJ2-1; d_gene: .; abundance: .
CDR3aa: CASSLRSDRAHPRTYEQYF; CDR3nt: TGTGCCAGCAGTTTAAGGTCAGACCGGGCACACCCTCGGACCTACGAGCAGTACTTC; v_gene: TRBV28; j_gene: TRBJ2-7; d_gene: .; abundance: .
CDR3aa: CASSLAERPINSPLHF; CDR3nt: TGTGCCAGCAGCTTAGCGGAGAGACCGATTAATTCACCCCTCCACTTT; v_gene: TRBV7-8; j_gene: TRBJ1-6; d_gene: .; abundance: .
CDR3aa: CASSTGQKYGYTF; CDR3nt: TGTGCCAGCAGCACCGGACAGAAATATGGCTACACCTTC; v_gene: TRBV7-2; j_gene: TRBJ1-2; d_gene: .; abundance: .
CDR3aa: CASSDSRGGDTGELFF; CDR3nt: TGTGCCAGCAGTGACTCGAGAGGGGGCGACACCGGGGAGCTGTTTTTT; v_gene: TRBV6-4; j_gene: TRBJ2-2; d_gene: TRBD1; abundance: few
CDR3aa: CASSERGTSGRETQYF; CDR3nt: TGTGCCAGCAGTGAAAGGGGGACTAGCGGGAGAGAGACCCAGTACTTC; v_gene: TRBV6-1; j_gene: TRBJ2-5; d_gene: TRBD2; abundance: few
CDR3aa: CASSPDRGPGEQYF; CDR3nt: TGTGCCAGCAGTCCCGACAGGGGCCCTGGGGAGCAGTACTTC; v_gene: TRBV6-1; j_gene: TRBJ2-7; d_gene: TRBD1; abundance: .
CDR3aa: CSAIATSGSYEQYF; CDR3nt: TGCAGTGCCATCGCGACTAGCGGATCCTACGAGCAGTACTTC; v_gene: TRBV20-1; j_gene: TRBJ2-7; d_gene: TRBD2; abundance: few
CDR3aa: CASSPGQSNQPQHF; CDR3nt: TGCGCCAGCAGCCCGGGACAGAGCAATCAGCCCCAGCATTTT; v_gene: TRBV5-1; j_gene: TRBJ1-5; d_gene: TRBD1; abundance: .
CDR3aa: CASSAGQSTMRQFF; CDR3nt: TGTGCCAGCAGCGCAGGACAGTCTACAATGAGGCAGTTCTTC; v_gene: TRBV7-9; j_gene: TRBJ2-1; d_gene: .; abundance: .